These 32 T cell receptor beta chains were all obtained from the same sample, sequenced in a study of early T cells in non-severe SARS-CoV-2 infection. TCRdb redid the calling of the 5' RACE reads with MiXCR, one entry per CDR3 protein. Here the sample spans approximately 26,000 distinct CDR3 sequences, less than 4.5% being singletons. Sequencing input: whole blood. Receptors originate from an adult who was a healthcare worker with PCR-confirmed SARS-CoV-2 infection or an uninfected control (not recorded which).

This clonotype was recorded at least ten times. The rearrangement links TRBV5-6 to TRBJ2-1; 9 bases align to TRBD2. The germline V gene encodes CDR1 SGHDT and CDR2 YYEEEE. CDR3 length equals 16 residues. V trimming: 2 bases; J trimming: 6 bases; junction bases outside the gene matches: 9. The CDR3 coding sequence is TGTGCCAGCAGCTTTTTCTCCGGGACTAGCAGCAATGAGCAGTTCTTC. Translation: CASSFFSGTSSNEQFF.

In its sample, this clonotype ranks as medium-sized. The chain carries TRBV6-5 and TRBJ2-2, with D possibly being TRBD2 (5 bases). The CDR3 is 15 amino acids. Germline V CDR1 and CDR2: MNHEY, SVGAGI. Trimming stripped 2 bases from V and 1 base from J, with 8 bases between. CDR3 nucleotides: TGTGCCAGCAGTTACAGGGCGGGGAACACCGGGGAGCTGTTTTTT. Residues: CASSYRAGNTGELFF.

This clonotype has at least ten counts. The chain has TRBV5-4 and TRBJ2-1; 8 nucleotides line up with TRBD1. J gave up 3 bases and V 5 bases, and 13 bases lay outside the gene matches. The germline CDR1 and CDR2 sequences are SGHNT and YYREEE (reference sequence). The CDR3 runs 17 residues. The CDR3 DNA sequence: TGTGCCAGCAGTATAGGACAGGGCATGCCGTTCTACAATGAGCAGTTCTTC. It yields the protein CASSIGQGMPFYNEQFF.

This clonotype was seen repeatedly, ten times or more. The chain combines TRBV18 with TRBJ2-1; D remains unclear. V was clipped by 2 bases and J by 6 bases, with 8 bases between them. This CDR3 is built from 13 residues. Germline CDR1 KGHSH, CDR2 LQKENI. The CDR3 is CASSPLSGNEQFF. In DNA form, the CDR3 reads TGTGCCAGCTCACCATTGTCTGGCAATGAGCAGTTCTTC.

The sample holds many counts of this clonotype. V and J are TRBV27 and TRBJ1-6; possible D gene TRBD1, 6 bases. Trimming took 3 bases from V and 6 from J, leaving 12 bases between them. This CDR3 region has 15 residues. Germline V gene data show CDR1 as MNHEY and CDR2 as SMNVEV (reference sequence). CDR3 region: CASSLGALPNSPLHF. The CDR3 coding sequence is TGTGCCAGCAGTTTGGGGGCGCTCCCTAATTCACCCCTCCACTTT.

The chain carries TRBV29-1 and TRBJ2-5, with a possible D match to TRBD2 (6 bases). The CDR3 covers 14 residues. Germline values: CDR1 SQVTM, CDR2 ANQGSEA. Trimming cost V 2 bases and J 2 bases, with 12 bases left between them. The CDR3 here is CSVEWAGKQETQYF. CDR3 in DNA: TGCAGCGTTGAATGGGCGGGAAAACAAGAGACCCAGTACTTC.

This clonotype was observed many times. This chain links TRBV6-1 with TRBJ1-4; D is ambiguous. Between the trimmed V and J ends, which lost 6 bases and 8 bases, there was a span of 13 bases. Germline V lookup: CDR1 MNHNS, CDR2 SASEGT. This CDR3 has 13 residues. The CDR3 sequence is CASSQIGGEKLFF. CDR3 nucleotides: TGTGCCAGCAGCCAAATAGGAGGGGAAAAACTGTTTTTT.

This clonotype was picked up one time. Given a much more abundant clone one base away, this may be a read error. The CDR3 coding sequence is TGTACGCGAATGGGACAATCCTACACCGGGGAGCTGTTTTTT. Translating gives CTRMGQSYTGELFF. The chain recombines TRBV30 with TRBJ2-2; D is perhaps TRBD1 (6 bases). From germline, CDR1 is GTSNPN and CDR2 SVGIG (reference sequence). This CDR3 has 14 residues. The whole variable domain, remainder taken from reference TRBV30 and TRBJ2-2, is SQTIHQWPATLVQPVGSPLSLECTVEGTSNPNLYWYRQAAGRGLQLLFYSVGIGQISSEVPQNLSASRPQDRQFILSSKKLLLSDSGFYLCTRMGQSYTGELFFGEGSRLTVL.

In its sample, this clonotype was seen a few times. The chain links TRBV10-3 to TRBJ1-1, with TRBD1 identical over 10 bases. V was clipped by 9 bases and J by 5 bases; unmatched bases: 3. CDR3 length equals 12 residues. CDR1 is ENHRY, CDR2 SYGVKD, per germline. The CDR3 loop reads CAIGTGATEAFF. CDR3 nucleotide sequence: TGTGCCATTGGGACAGGGGCAACTGAAGCTTTCTTT.

This clonotype appeared many times. Germline and junction disagree at one end, which may indicate a read error. This chain links TRBV18 with TRBJ1-4; maybe TRBD1 (5 bases). CDR1 and CDR2 from the germline V gene are KGHSH and LQKENI. CDR3 length equals 15 residues. The CDR3 is CASSPPSGTKEKLFF. CDR3 sequence (DNA): TGTGCCAGCTCACCACCGTCAGGGACTAAGGAAAAACTGTTTTTT.

This clonotype was found many times. The chain is built from TRBV4-3 and TRBJ2-7, with a possible D match to TRBD2 (5 bases). With 0 bases removed from V and 0 bases from J, the gap between germline ends came to 9 bases. Germline CDR1 and CDR2: LGHNA and YSLEER. The CDR3 runs to 15 residues. CDR3 DNA: TGCGCCAGCAGCCAAGAACTCGGGAACTCCTACGAGCAGTACTTC. Encoded protein: CASSQELGNSYEQYF.

There are many counts of this clonotype. The gene calls are TRBV5-6 and TRBJ2-3; D is unclear. V was trimmed by 1 base and J by 4 bases, leaving 4 bases between them. This CDR3 has 12 residues. CDR1 SGHDT and CDR2 YYEEEE come from the germline V gene. The CDR3 sequence is CASSLNPDTQYF. The CDR3 bases are TGTGCCAGCAGCTTGAATCCAGATACGCAGTATTTT.

V gene TRBV11-3 combines with J gene TRBJ2-1; no clear D. CDR3 length: 13 amino acids. V shed 2 bases and J shed 6 bases, with 8 bases lying between them. Per the germline V gene, CDR1 is SGHNT and CDR2 is YENEEA. The CDR3 bases are TGTGCCAGCAGCTTACTGGGGTCCAATGAGCAGTTCTTC. It yields the protein CASSLLGSNEQFF.

This clonotype was observed many times. This chain uses TRBV5-8 with TRBJ2-5, with D perhaps TRBD1 (5 bases). Germline V gene data show CDR1 as SGHTS and CDR2 as YDEGEE. This CDR3 contains 12 residues. V lost 9 bases, J lost 5 bases, and 14 bases lay in between. The CDR3 DNA is TGTGCCACCGGCAGGGTCCGTGAGACCCAGTACTTC. Amino acid sequence: CATGRVRETQYF.

In this sample, this clonotype turned up once. This chain uses TRBV27 with TRBJ2-6; D is undetermined. V gave up 6 bases and J gave up 0 bases, with 9 bases separating them. This CDR3 has 15 amino acids. The germline CDR1 and CDR2 sequences are MNHEY and SMNVEV (reference sequence). The CDR3 coding sequence is TGTGCCAGCAGACTCCCCGGCTCTGGGGCCAACGTCCTGACTTTC. It specifies CASRLPGSGANVLTF.

This chain connects TRBV2 to TRBJ2-2, with D unclear. The CDR3 contains 12 residues. CDR1 SNHLY and CDR2 FYNNEI come from the germline V gene. The V gene lost 7 bases and the J gene lost 3 bases, with 6 bases spanning the gap. The CDR3 spells CASMEHTGELFF. CDR3 coding DNA: TGTGCCAGCATGGAGCACACCGGGGAGCTGTTTTTT.

This clonotype was found many times. The chain couples TRBV20-1 to TRBJ2-7; 8 nucleotides line up with TRBD2. Germline CDR1 DFQATT, CDR2 SNEGSKA (reference sequence). This CDR3 is built from 14 residues. V lost 1 base and J lost 0; bases outside the gene matches: 2. The CDR3 spells CSARGLASSYEQYV. The DNA of the CDR3 is TGCAGTGCTAGAGGACTAGCGAGCTCCTACGAGCAGTACGTC.

This clonotype was recorded a few times. The chain couples TRBV4-3 to TRBJ1-6; D remains ambiguous. CDR3 length equals 15 residues. V dropped 2 bases and J dropped 7 bases, with 12 bases sitting between them. Per the germline V gene, CDR1 is LGHNA and CDR2 is YSLEER. This CDR3 is CASSQSRAQNSPLHF. The CDR3 coding sequence is TGCGCCAGCAGCCAATCGAGGGCGCAAAATTCACCCCTCCACTTT.

The chain combines TRBV12-3 or TRBV12-4 with TRBJ1-4; TRBD1 agrees at 10 bases. J was trimmed by 4 bases and V by 6 bases; bases with no gene match: 5. This CDR3 contains 15 residues. The chain's CDR3 is CASRTGGRINEKLFF. DNA for the CDR3: TGTGCCAGCAGGACAGGGGGCAGAATTAATGAAAAACTGTTTTTT.

This clonotype was counted a few times. The chain employs TRBV6-6 and TRBJ1-4; weak D call: TRBD1 (5 bases). CDR1 and CDR2 (germline): MNHNY, SVGAGI (reference sequence). With 5 bases removed from V and 4 bases from J, the gap between germline ends came to 11 bases. The CDR3 spans 14 residues. The CDR3 loop is CASSLGQINEKLFF. The CDR3 DNA follows: TGTGCCAGCAGTCTAGGACAAATTAATGAAAAACTGTTTTTT.

This clonotype was picked up many times. This chain uses TRBV29-1 with TRBJ1-2; the D is unclear. The CDR3 has 15 residues. Germline V lookup: CDR1 SQVTM, CDR2 ANQGSEA. V lost 1 base, J lost 8 bases, and 20 bases lay in between. CDR3 sequence (DNA): TGCAGCGTTGAAGTGAGGAAGGGTCTTGAGGGAGGCTACACCTTC. Its translation is CSVEVRKGLEGGYTF.

This clonotype was recorded at least ten times. This rearrangement joins TRBV7-3 to TRBJ2-5, with D tentatively TRBD1 (5 bases). Germline V gene sequence: CDR1 SGHTA, CDR2 FQGTGA. This CDR3 region has 13 residues. Trimming took off 4 bases at V and 4 bases at J, with 10 bases between the two ends. The CDR3 DNA follows: TGTGCCAGCAGCTACGACAGAGGAGAGACCCAGTACTTC. The encoded protein is CASSYDRGETQYF.

The V call is TRBV25-1, the J call TRBJ2-2; D uncertain. Looked up from germline, CDR1 is MGHDK and CDR2 is SYGVNS. V was shortened by 4 bases and J by 6 bases, with 9 bases between the two germline ends. This CDR3 has 13 residues. The CDR3 loop is CASSVGQAGELFF. CDR3 coding DNA: TGTGCCAGCAGTGTAGGCCAGGCCGGGGAGCTGTTTTTT. The whole variable domain, remainder taken from reference TRBV25-1 and TRBJ2-2, is EADIYQTPRYLVIGTGKKITLECSQTMGHDKMYWYQQDPGMELHLIHYSYGVNSTEKGDLSSESTVSRIRTEHFPLTLESARPSHTSQYLCASSVGQAGELFFGEGSRLTVL.

This clonotype was observed at least ten times. V gene TRBV10-3 combines with J gene TRBJ1-6; D is ambiguous. Per the germline V gene, CDR1 is ENHRY and CDR2 is SYGVKD. Trimming shortened V by 4 bases and J by 10 bases, and 14 bases separated the two germline ends. This CDR3 is 14 amino acids long. The chain's CDR3 is CAISASGSDSPLHF. The CDR3 DNA follows: TGTGCCATCAGTGCTTCTGGATCAGACTCACCCCTCCACTTT.

This clonotype was seen ten or more times. The CDR3 loop reads CASSLIRPPHYGYTF. The CDR3 coding sequence is TGTGCCAGCAGCTTAATTAGACCACCTCACTATGGCTACACCTTC. The V gene is TRBV13, the J gene TRBJ1-2; D is undetermined. The CDR3 covers 15 residues. Per germline, CDR1 PRHDT and CDR2 FYEKMQ (reference sequence). Trimming shortened V by 2 bases and J by 3 bases, and 13 bases separated the two germline ends.

This clonotype was detected ten times or more. V usage is TRBV15 and J usage is TRBJ2-7, with D possibly being TRBD2 (6 bases). V lost 9 bases and J lost 5, with 20 bases in between. CDR3 length equals 14 residues. The germline V gene encodes CDR1 LNHNV and CDR2 YYDKDF (reference sequence). This CDR3 is CATSRTGRGDEQYF. The CDR3, as DNA: TGTGCCACAAGTCGGACTGGGCGCGGGGACGAGCAGTACTTC. The full variable domain, completed using reference TRBV15 and TRBJ2-7, is DAMVIQNPRYQVTQFGKPVTLSCSQTLNHNVMYWYQQKSSQAPKLLFHYYDKDFNNEADTPDNFQSRRPNTSFCFLDIRSPGLGDTAMYLCATSRTGRGDEQYFGPGTRLTVT.

This clonotype occurred many times. The chain recombines TRBV4-1 with TRBJ2-1, with 9 bases lining up with TRBD2. CDR1 and CDR2 from the germline V gene are MGHRA and YSYEKL. The CDR3 extends over 17 amino acids. After removal of 3 bases from V and 0 bases from J, the junction contained 6 bases not matched to a gene. This chain's CDR3 is CASSQPLSGSSYNEQFF. CDR3 nucleotides: TGCGCCAGCAGCCAGCCCCTTAGCGGGAGCTCCTACAATGAGCAGTTCTTC.

Only a few counts were recorded for this clonotype. This chain links TRBV7-8 with TRBJ2-2, with 7 bases fitting TRBD1. V was clipped by 5 bases and J by 4 bases; unmatched bases: 7. CDR1 and CDR2 (germline): SGHVS, FQNEAQ. The length of the CDR3 is 15 residues. Here the CDR3 reads CASSQIRQGTGELFF. Written as DNA, the CDR3 is TGTGCCAGCAGCCAAATCCGACAGGGCACCGGGGAGCTGTTTTTT.

This chain joins TRBV15 and TRBJ2-3, with D maybe TRBD2 (5 bases). The V gene's germline CDR1 is LNHNV and CDR2 YYDKDF (reference sequence). V lost 0 bases to trimming and J lost 0 bases, with 19 bases between them. The CDR3 covers 19 residues. CDR3 in DNA: TGTGCCACCAGCAGAGATCAGTTCTCCAGCGGTCCTAGCACAGATACGCAGTATTTT. It specifies CATSRDQFSSGPSTDTQYF.

In this sample, this clonotype turned up many times. The V and J genes are TRBV20-1 and TRBJ1-5; 10 bases are a match to TRBD1. CDR3 size: 17 residues. The germline CDR1 and CDR2 sequences are DFQATT and SNEGSKA (reference sequence). The V segment lost 5 bases and the J segment 0 bases; nucleotides outside the gene matches: 10. CDR3 DNA: TGCAGTGCTTCCTCCGGGACAGGGGCTAATAGCAATCAGCCCCAGCATTTT. This codes for CSASSGTGANSNQPQHF.

In its sample, this clonotype was seen a few times. CDR3 bases: TGTGCCAGCAGCCGGGGACTAGCGGACCTCTACAATGAGCAGTTCTTC. This translates into CASSRGLADLYNEQFF. The chain couples TRBV7-9 to TRBJ2-1; TRBD2 matches at 11 bases. With 5 bases clipped from V and 3 bases from J, the junction kept 6 bases outside the gene matches. The CDR3 totals 16 residues. Germline CDR1 reads SEHNR; CDR2 reads FQNEAQ (reference sequence).

This clonotype was recorded at least ten times. The chain employs TRBV5-6 and TRBJ2-1, with D possibly being TRBD1 (5 bases). CDR1 SGHDT and CDR2 YYEEEE come from the germline V gene. The CDR3 has 15 residues. V lost 2 bases to trimming and J lost 2 bases, with 11 bases between them. The CDR3 loop reads CASSFSGAPYNEQFF. The CDR3 DNA reads TGTGCCAGCAGCTTCAGTGGGGCTCCCTACAATGAGCAGTTCTTC.